The present T cell receptor (beta chain) was sequenced within a study of shared clonotypes between healthy human individuals. After removal of 4 bases from V and 3 bases from J, the junction contained 2 bases not matched to a gene. The CDR3 covers 14 residues. From germline, CDR1 is WNHNN and CDR2 SYGVQD (reference sequence). Notes on this clone: Distinct nucleotide sequences in the sample also encode this CDR3.

This table comes from immunoSEQ multiplex PCR, and its TCRdb copy is limited to in-frame clones, with some not included. The repertoire holds about 1.5 million clones, with 98% as singletons. Material: naive CD4+ T cells sorted from blood. Indicated subset: CD45RA+ positively selected. This receptor was taken from a man aged 30-40 years in good health. V and J are TRBV10-1 and TRBJ2-7; TRBD1 aligns across 11 bases. In DNA form, the CDR3 reads TGCGCCAGCAGTGCCGGGACAGGGGGCTACGAGCAGTACTTC. Translating it yields CASSAGTGGYEQYF.